The clone carrying this T cell receptor beta chain was counted between two and nine times. Antigen specificity is unknown. This sample is part of a study of cytomegalovirus exposure and HLA in healthy donors. The CDR3 has 14 residues. Per the germline V gene, CDR1 is SGHVS and CDR2 is FNYEAQ. V was cut by 5 bases and J by 0 bases, with 10 bases left in between. Overall study findings and caveats: Excluded: some indistinguishable V segments such as TRBV6-2 and TRBV6-3. A later analysis found most CMV-associated TCR beta chains apparently HLA-restricted.

Use of 60 Vbeta and 13 Jbeta primers characterized the PCR. The assay was immunoSEQ multiplex PCR, and TCRdb's table has in-frame clones only and misses some. Among 150,000 to 180,000 clones listed, approximately 80% were seen once. The sequenced material came from PBMCs. This chain links TRBV7-6 with TRBJ1-1, with D perhaps matching TRBD1 (6 bases). This TCR was sampled from a man younger than 45 in good health and CMV-seropositive. The CDR3 nucleotides are TGTGCCAGCAGCCGACAGGCCATGAACACTGAAGCTTTCTTT. This translates into CASSRQAMNTEAFF.